This T cell receptor (beta chain) was captured by sequencing in a study of blood T cell repertoires in COVID-19. Across the study: The United States, Italy and Spain were the sources of the acute and convalescent COVID-19 samples. T cells, B-cell-depleted T cells, or PBMCs provided the cDNA or gDNA that served as material.

Original processing methods: Quantification of nucleated cells was approximated via reference gene primer amplification. Profiling relied on immunoSEQ multiplex PCR, and the TCRdb table lists in-frame clones only, not all of them. The D gene and trimming were derived from the DNA, and the V and J assignments and clone size from that table. The sample lists fewer than 600,000 clones; 89% were seen once. The Seattle patients, enrolled during active infection, were followed longitudinally. The V end was cut by 3 bases, the J end by 6 bases, with 12 bases between. The CDR3 totals 13 residues. Per germline, CDR1 DFQATT and CDR2 SNEGSKA (reference sequence).

The receptor's source is a man between 18 and 35 years old with COVID-19, enrolled during active disease. The gene calls are TRBV20-1 and TRBJ2-1, with a tentative D call TRBD2 (6 bases). Sequenced sample: peripheral blood. The CDR3 here is CSASQRALNEQFF. DNA of the CDR3: TGCAGTGCTAGTCAGCGGGCCCTCAATGAGCAGTTCTTC.